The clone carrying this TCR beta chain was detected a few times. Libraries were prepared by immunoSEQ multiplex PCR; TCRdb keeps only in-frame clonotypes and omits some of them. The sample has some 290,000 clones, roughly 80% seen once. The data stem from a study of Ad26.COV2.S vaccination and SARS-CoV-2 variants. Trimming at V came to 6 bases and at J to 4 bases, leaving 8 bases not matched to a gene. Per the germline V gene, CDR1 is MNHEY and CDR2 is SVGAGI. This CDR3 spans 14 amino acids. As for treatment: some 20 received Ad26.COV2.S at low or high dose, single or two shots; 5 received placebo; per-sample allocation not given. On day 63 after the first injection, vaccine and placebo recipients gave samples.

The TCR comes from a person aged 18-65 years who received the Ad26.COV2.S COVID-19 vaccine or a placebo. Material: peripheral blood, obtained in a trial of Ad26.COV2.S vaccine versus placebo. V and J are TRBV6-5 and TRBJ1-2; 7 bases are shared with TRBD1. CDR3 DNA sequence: TGTGCCAGCAGCAACGGACAGGCGCTCTATGGCTACACCTTC. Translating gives CASSNGQALYGYTF.